These 17 T cell receptor beta chains came from one sample sequenced in a study of post-analysis software for immune sequencing data. Study results and caveats: Comparison of patients with controls showed 4 to 6 TRBV segments more frequent in patients, TRBV5-6, TRBV5-1 and TRBV20-1 among them.

Built from TCR beta cDNA, the libraries had unique molecular identifiers in them. TCRdb used MiXCR to reprocess the PCR reads, holding one entry per CDR3 protein. The table has some 370,000 distinct CDR3 sequences, approximately 38% seen once; the top ten hold 10% to 15%. Their antigens are not known. Material: blood. The receptors here all came from a girl aged 10 to 17 with multiple sclerosis.

This clonotype has only a few counts. The chain recombines TRBV6-1 with TRBJ2-3, with D possibly being TRBD1 or TRBD2 (5 bases each). Trimming shortened V by 5 bases and J by 4 bases, and 10 bases separated the two germline ends. The germline V gene encodes CDR1 MNHNS and CDR2 SASEGT. The CDR3 runs to 13 residues. CDR3 bases: TGTGCCAGCAGTTCGGGGCGTCCAGATACGCAGTATTTT. It yields the protein CASSSGRPDTQYF.

This clonotype was recorded a few times. The chain joins TRBV2 to TRBJ2-4; D remains ambiguous. Germline assignment: CDR1 SNHLY and CDR2 FYNNEI. Deletions cut 3 bases from V and 0 bases from J, with 9 bases between. CDR3 length equals 15 residues. CDR3 DNA sequence: TGTGCCAGCAGTGAGGCCCGTCTAGCCAAAAACATTCAGTACTTC. This gives the protein CASSEARLAKNIQYF.

This sequence joins TRBV10-3 and TRBJ2-3, with D perhaps matching TRBD1 or TRBD2 (6 bases each). V was shortened by 2 bases and J by 2 bases, with 11 bases between the two germline ends. The V gene's germline CDR1 is ENHRY and CDR2 SYGVKD. There are 15 residues in the CDR3. The CDR3 sequence: CAISEGGPLTDTQYF. Written as DNA, the CDR3 is TGTGCCATCAGTGAGGGGGGGCCCCTCACAGATACGCAGTATTTT.

J is TRBJ2-1 and V is TRBV30, with D maybe TRBD1 (6 bases). Germline assignment: CDR1 GTSNPN and CDR2 SVGIG (reference sequence). The CDR3 is 12 amino acids. V lost 3 bases and J lost 7, with 10 bases in between. CDR3 region: CAWRLRGNEQFF. CDR3 nucleotide sequence: TGTGCCTGGAGACTCAGGGGTAATGAGCAGTTCTTC.

The V call is TRBV12-3 or TRBV12-4, the J call TRBJ2-2; 7 nucleotides line up with TRBD2. This CDR3 has 16 residues. V shed 4 bases and J 4 bases; nucleotides not matched to a gene: 9. The CDR3 sequence: CASSSQGGVGTGELFF. Here the CDR3 DNA reads TGTGCCAGCAGTTCTCAGGGAGGGGTCGGCACCGGGGAGCTGTTTTTT.

This clonotype was detected a few times. The chain uses TRBV6-5 and TRBJ1-2, with D uncertain. Germline V lookup: CDR1 MNHEY, CDR2 SVGAGI. Trimming pared 5 bases from V and 6 bases from J, leaving 13 bases between. This CDR3 is built from 13 residues. CDR3 loop: CASSPPGQDGYTF. The CDR3 DNA sequence: TGTGCCAGCAGTCCGCCGGGCCAGGATGGCTACACCTTC.

V is TRBV3-1 and J is TRBJ2-7, with D possibly TRBD2 on 5 matching bases. The CDR3 sequence is 14 residues long. The germline gives CDR1 LGHDT, CDR2 YNNKEL (reference sequence). Trimming shortened V by 3 bases and J by 1 base, and 10 bases separated the two germline ends. CDR3 DNA: TGTGCCAGCAGCCAGGAGGAGGCTTCCTACGAGCAGTACTTC. Encoded protein: CASSQEEASYEQYF.

The J gene is TRBJ2-1, the V gene TRBV4-1, with 10 positions matching TRBD2. This CDR3 spans 18 amino acids. Germline V gives CDR1 MGHRA, CDR2 YSYEKL. J was trimmed by 0 bases and V by 1 base; bases with no gene match: 6. CDR3 DNA: TGCGCCAGCAGCCAAGTTGGGCTAGCGGGGGCCTCCTACAATGAGCAGTTCTTC. Translation gives CASSQVGLAGASYNEQFF.

V usage is TRBV4-2 and J usage is TRBJ1-2, with 9 nucleotides matching TRBD1. With 0 bases clipped from V and 5 bases from J, the junction kept 4 bases outside the gene matches. Germline V CDR1 and CDR2: LGHNA, YNFKEQ. The CDR3 has 15 amino acids. The CDR3 loop is CASSQDLDRGYGYTF. For the CDR3, the DNA is TGTGCCAGCAGCCAAGATTTGGACAGGGGTTATGGCTACACCTTC.

The chain carries TRBV28 and TRBJ2-3; D remains ambiguous. CDR1 and CDR2 from the germline V gene are MDHEN and SYDVKM. V lost 6 bases and J 8 bases, leaving 12 bases between the germline ends. There are 12 residues in the CDR3. CDR3 nucleotide sequence: TGTGCCAGCAGCGCCGGATACGGTACGCAGTATTTT. Its protein is CASSAGYGTQYF.

This clonotype was picked up a small number of times. J is TRBJ2-5 and V is TRBV7-6, with 10 nucleotides matching TRBD1. CDR1 SGHVS and CDR2 FNYEAQ come from the germline V gene. The CDR3 covers 15 residues. V lost 5 bases and J lost 3; bases outside the gene matches: 6. For the CDR3, the DNA is TGTGCCAGCAGCCCCCAGGACAGGGGGGAAGAGACCCAGTACTTC. It is translated as CASSPQDRGEETQYF.

The rearrangement links TRBV4-1 to TRBJ2-7; 9 bases line up with TRBD2. CDR1 MGHRA and CDR2 YSYEKL come from the germline V gene. This CDR3 comprises 13 residues. The V gene end was trimmed by 3 bases and the J gene end by 10 bases; junction bases not matched to a gene: 7. The CDR3 spells CASSHAGGGNQYF. In DNA form, the CDR3 reads TGCGCCAGCAGCCATGCGGGGGGGGGAAACCAGTACTTC.

This sequence joins TRBV6-1 and TRBJ2-1; 7 bases match TRBD1. The V gene's germline CDR1 is MNHNS and CDR2 SASEGT. The CDR3 sequence is 15 residues long. Germline trimming cut 6 bases from V and 4 bases from J; bases unmatched to any gene: 9. DNA for the CDR3: TGTGCCAGCAGCCCCCTCGGACAGGTTTACAATGAGCAGTTCTTC. Its protein is CASSPLGQVYNEQFF.

V gene TRBV7-9 combines with J gene TRBJ2-3; D may be TRBD2 (5 bases). Trimming left V 3 bases short and J 0 bases short, with 10 bases between. Looked up from germline, CDR1 is SEHNR and CDR2 is FQNEAQ (reference sequence). This CDR3 has 15 residues. The CDR3 region is CASSFARGSTDTQYF. The CDR3 DNA is TGTGCCAGCAGCTTCGCGAGAGGGAGCACAGATACGCAGTATTTT.

This sequence joins TRBV4-3 and TRBJ2-3; 12 bases fit TRBD1. Losses at the gene ends were 2 bases for V and 1 base for J; bases not matched to a gene: 4. Germline CDR1 LGHNA, CDR2 YSLEER. The CDR3 runs to 17 residues. In DNA form, the CDR3 reads TGCGCCAGCAGCCAAACGGGGACAGGGGGCGGCACAGATACGCAGTATTTT. This translates into CASSQTGTGGGTDTQYF.

The sample holds many counts of this clonotype. The rearrangement joins TRBV20-1 to TRBJ2-3; D call uncertain. The CDR3 extends over 11 amino acids. Trimming removed 1 base from V and 2 bases from J, with 1 base in between. The germline V gene has CDR1 DFQATT and CDR2 SNEGSKA (reference sequence). The CDR3 spells CSARVTDTQYF. The CDR3 nucleotides read TGCAGTGCTAGAGTCACAGATACGCAGTATTTT.

This clonotype was counted only a few times. The chain couples TRBV4-1 to TRBJ1-5, with D hard to call. The germline gives CDR1 MGHRA, CDR2 YSYEKL. This CDR3 is built from 14 residues. Trimming cost V 0 bases and J 4 bases, with 7 bases left between them. CDR3 DNA sequence: TGCGCCAGCAGCCAAGATGTAGGGAATCAGCCCCAGCATTTT. Its translation: CASSQDVGNQPQHF.